These 26 T cell receptor beta chains share one sample of origin, sequenced in a study of identical twins. TCRdb re-analysed the 5' RACE reads in MiXCR, keeping a single row per CDR3 protein. This table holds hundreds of thousands of distinct CDR3 sequences, around 12% found once. The sample was also reused in another study, on yellow fever vaccine responses in identical twins.

Sample: CD8+ T cells sorted from blood. All receptors come from a woman under 30 in good health.

This sequence joins TRBV15 and TRBJ2-7; 9 nucleotides line up with TRBD2. This CDR3 is 12 amino acids long. CDR1 and CDR2 (germline): LNHNV, YYDKDF (reference sequence). Germline trimming cut 9 bases from V and 3 bases from J; bases unmatched to any gene: 3. CDR3 sequence reads: CATGSGSYEQYF. In DNA, the CDR3 is TGTGCCACAGGTAGCGGGAGCTACGAGCAGTACTTC.

The table lists this clonotype with a few counts. The J gene is TRBJ2-7, the V gene TRBV5-1; D is uncertain. This CDR3 is built from 13 residues. Germline V CDR1 and CDR2: SGHRS, YFSETQ. V gave up 1 base and J gave up 0 bases, with 5 bases separating them. CDR3 nucleotide sequence: TGCGCCAGCAGCTTGACGGACTCCTACGAGCAGTACTTC. Residues: CASSLTDSYEQYF.

A few counts support this clonotype. The chain recombines TRBV10-1 with TRBJ1-1; D is unresolved. This CDR3 has 14 amino acids. Trimming shortened V by 8 bases and J by 1 base, and 14 bases separated the two germline ends. Germline lookup yields CDR1 WNHNN and CDR2 SYGVQD (reference sequence). CDR3 sequence: CASATGRANTEAFF. The CDR3, as DNA: TGCGCCAGCGCAACTGGACGGGCGAACACTGAAGCTTTCTTT.

The chain links TRBV12-3 or TRBV12-4 to TRBJ2-3, with 9 positions matching TRBD1. V lost 7 bases and J lost 1; bases outside the gene matches: 6. The CDR3 has 15 amino acids. The CDR3 region is CASNADRGGTDTQYF. The CDR3 DNA follows: TGTGCCAGCAACGCGGACAGGGGAGGCACAGATACGCAGTATTTT.

The chain couples TRBV10-3 to TRBJ2-3; D is unclear. This CDR3 has 15 amino acids. Looked up from germline, CDR1 is ENHRY and CDR2 is SYGVKD. Trimming cost V 3 bases and J 6 bases, with 16 bases left between them. CDR3 sequence reads: CAISDIGSDWDTQYF. CDR3 bases: TGTGCCATCAGTGACATTGGTTCGGATTGGGATACGCAGTATTTT.

This clonotype has only a few counts. The rearrangement joins TRBV12-3 or TRBV12-4 to TRBJ2-7, with D perhaps TRBD2 (6 bases). The CDR3 totals 14 residues. V dropped 7 bases and J dropped 0 bases, with 13 bases sitting between them. As DNA, the CDR3 is TGTGCCAGCACTACTAGCCGGGGCTCCTACGAGCAGTACTTC. Its protein is CASTTSRGSYEQYF.

This clonotype appeared a few times. This rearrangement joins TRBV9 to TRBJ2-7; D perhaps matches TRBD1 (5 bases). Trimming removed 0 bases at V and 4 bases at J, with 14 bases between. Germline values: CDR1 SGDLS, CDR2 YYNGEE. This CDR3 has 15 amino acids. CDR3 protein: CASSVGQGGVYEQYF. As DNA, the CDR3 is TGTGCCAGCAGCGTAGGTCAGGGTGGCGTTTACGAGCAGTACTTC.

The chain carries TRBV7-9 and TRBJ1-1; D is unresolved. The CDR3 is 14 amino acids. Between the trimmed V and J ends, which lost 2 bases and 5 bases, there was a span of 12 bases. Germline loops: CDR1 SEHNR, CDR2 FQNEAQ (reference sequence). The CDR3 DNA reads as TGTGCCAGCAGCTTAATACGGGCGGGTACTGAAGCTTTCTTT. It codes for CASSLIRAGTEAFF.

J is TRBJ2-7 and V is TRBV15; the D gene is possibly TRBD1 (5 bases). Germline V CDR1 and CDR2: LNHNV, YYDKDF (reference sequence). This CDR3 is built from 15 residues. The V end lost 0 bases, the J end lost 3 bases, and 12 bases lay between the germline ends. The CDR3 DNA follows: TGTGCCACCAGCAGAGATCACACAGGTGACTACGAGCAGTACGTC. Amino acids: CATSRDHTGDYEQYV.

A few counts support this clonotype. The chain uses TRBV4-1 and TRBJ2-1; 9 nucleotides match TRBD2. The germline V gene encodes CDR1 MGHRA and CDR2 YSYEKL. The CDR3 is 16 residues long. Losses at the gene ends were 0 bases for V and 8 bases for J; bases not matched to a gene: 8. The CDR3 DNA reads as TGCGCCAGCAGCCAAGAGTTCGCGGGAGGGTTCGATGAGCAGTTCTTC. Its protein is CASSQEFAGGFDEQFF.

This clonotype came up a few times. This rearrangement joins TRBV15 to TRBJ1-1; tentatively, D is TRBD1 (6 bases). V was trimmed by 6 bases and J by 8 bases, leaving 13 bases between them. The germline CDR1 and CDR2 sequences are LNHNV and YYDKDF (reference sequence). This CDR3 contains 12 residues. CDR3 nucleotide sequence: TGTGCCACCAGTAGAACAGGGAGAGAAGCTTTCTTT. This translates into CATSRTGREAFF.

This clonotype was counted only a few times. This chain joins TRBV28 and TRBJ2-1; D may correspond to TRBD1 or TRBD2 (5 bases each). Germline assignment: CDR1 MDHEN and CDR2 SYDVKM. The V and J ends lost 3 bases and 5 bases respectively, with 11 bases between them. CDR3 size: 14 residues. CDR3 in amino acids: CASSFPGDHNEQFF. DNA of the CDR3: TGTGCCAGCAGTTTTCCCGGGGACCACAATGAGCAGTTCTTC.

This clonotype was recorded many times. The chain carries TRBV5-1 and TRBJ2-3, with D unclear. The CDR3 has 17 residues. Per germline, CDR1 SGHRS and CDR2 YFSETQ. Trimming took 4 bases from V and 6 from J, leaving 24 bases between them. CDR3 nucleotide sequence: TGCGCCAGCAGCGTGGGCTGGATTAGATATATCGGGGATACGCAGTATTTT. Its protein is CASSVGWIRYIGDTQYF.

This clonotype occurred a few times. The chain employs TRBV20-1 and TRBJ2-1, with D unresolved. Deletions cut 2 bases from V and 5 bases from J, with 4 bases between. Per the germline V gene, CDR1 is DFQATT and CDR2 is SNEGSKA (reference sequence). This CDR3 is built from 11 residues. The CDR3 loop is CSARQDNEQFF. In DNA, the CDR3 is TGCAGTGCTAGACAGGACAATGAGCAGTTCTTC.

This clonotype was seen a handful of times. This chain's CDR3 is CASSFKLARTFF. The CDR3 bases are TGTGCCAGCAGTTTTAAGTTAGCGAGGACTTTCTTT. The chain carries TRBV28 and TRBJ1-1; D is uncertain. CDR1 is MDHEN and CDR2 is SYDVKM in the germline V gene. The germline V and J ends were trimmed by 3 bases and 12 bases, with 14 bases remaining between them. This CDR3 region has 12 residues.

V is TRBV28 and J is TRBJ1-2; D might be TRBD1 (5 bases). Per germline, CDR1 MDHEN and CDR2 SYDVKM. Trimming took off 5 bases at V and 6 bases at J, with 16 bases between the two ends. CDR3 length equals 14 residues. The CDR3: CASSPLAGIHGYTF. CDR3 sequence (DNA): TGTGCCAGCAGTCCCCTGGCAGGGATCCATGGCTACACCTTC.

V is TRBV5-8 and J is TRBJ2-7, with D possibly TRBD2 on 6 matching bases. V lost 1 base and J lost 0, with 8 bases in between. Germline CDR1 and CDR2: SGHTS and YDEGEE. The CDR3 spans 14 residues. The CDR3 loop reads CASSLPGSSYEQYF. As DNA, the CDR3 is TGTGCCAGCAGCTTGCCCGGGAGCTCCTACGAGCAGTACTTC.

The chain combines TRBV2 with TRBJ2-5; D uncertain. Trimming took off 8 bases at V and 4 bases at J, with 17 bases between the two ends. The germline CDR1 and CDR2 sequences are SNHLY and FYNNEI. The length of the CDR3 is 14 residues. CDR3 nucleotides: TGTGCCAGCCGGTGGTTTATTCCGCCAGAGACCCAGTACTTC. It yields the protein CASRWFIPPETQYF.

The V gene is TRBV19, the J gene TRBJ2-1; D remains unclear. The CDR3 runs 15 residues. CDR1 is LNHDA and CDR2 is SQIVND in the germline V gene (reference sequence). Between the trimmed V and J ends, which lost 1 base and 0 bases, there was a span of 7 bases. The chain's CDR3 is CASSIGHSSYNEQFF. The DNA of the CDR3 is TGTGCCAGTAGTATAGGGCATTCCTCCTACAATGAGCAGTTCTTC. Filled out from reference TRBV19 and TRBJ2-1, the complete variable domain reads DGGITQSPKYLFRKEGQNVTLSCEQNLNHDAMYWYRQDPGQGLRLIYYSQIVNDFQKGDIAEGYSVSREKKESFPLTVTSAQKNPTAFYLCASSIGHSSYNEQFFGPGTRLTVL.

This clonotype was detected a few times. The chain employs TRBV7-8 and TRBJ2-5; 13 nucleotides align to TRBD2. This CDR3 comprises 15 residues. Germline V gene lookup returns CDR1 SGHVS and CDR2 FQNEAQ. V shed 4 bases, J shed 5 bases, and the junction held 4 bases outside the gene matches. The CDR3, as DNA: TGTGCCAGCAGCTCGACTAGCGGGAGGCTTGAGACCCAGTACTTC. Its translation: CASSSTSGRLETQYF.

The table lists this clonotype with a few counts. The rearrangement joins TRBV7-8 to TRBJ2-4, with 11 bases that match TRBD2. Germline V gives CDR1 SGHVS, CDR2 FQNEAQ. CDR3 length: 16 amino acids. V was pared by 5 bases and J by 8 bases, with 11 bases of the junction left unmatched. The CDR3 is CASSHQLAGVSDIQYF. CDR3 coding DNA: TGTGCCAGCAGCCACCAACTAGCGGGGGTGTCGGACATTCAGTACTTC.

The chain couples TRBV11-1 to TRBJ2-1, with a tentative D call TRBD2 (7 bases). Between the trimmed V and J ends, which lost 0 bases and 9 bases, there was a span of 15 bases. The CDR3 covers 15 residues. Germline-derived CDR1 and CDR2 are SGHAT and FQDESV (reference sequence). CDR3 bases: TGTGCCAGCAGCTTAGCGTGGGAGGGGGGCCTTGAGCAGTTCTTC. This gives the protein CASSLAWEGGLEQFF.

This clonotype was detected ten times or more. This chain uses TRBV29-1 with TRBJ2-1; TRBD2 might be the D (6 bases). CDR3 length: 13 amino acids. Trimming took off 8 bases at V and 4 bases at J, with 15 bases between the two ends. Germline loops: CDR1 SQVTM, CDR2 ANQGSEA. CDR3 protein: CSFVVADYNEQFF. The CDR3 DNA reads as TGCAGCTTTGTAGTAGCGGATTACAATGAGCAGTTCTTC.

This clonotype was found a few times. The chain joins TRBV12-3 or TRBV12-4 to TRBJ2-3; 8 bases agree with TRBD1. CDR3 length: 14 residues. With V trimmed by 5 bases and J by 2 bases, 3 bases remained unmatched. This CDR3 reads CASSRTGTTDTQYF. Written as DNA, the CDR3 is TGTGCCAGCAGTCGGACAGGGACCACAGATACGCAGTATTTT.

This clonotype was counted ten times or more. The genes are TRBV10-3 and TRBJ2-5; D is uncertain. V lost 3 bases to trimming and J lost 5 bases, with 10 bases between them. The V gene's germline CDR1 is ENHRY and CDR2 SYGVKD. This CDR3 has 13 amino acids. Written as DNA, the CDR3 is TGTGCCATCAGTGACCTCTTTACGGAGACCCAGTACTTC. Translation gives CAISDLFTETQYF.

The rearrangement links TRBV2 to TRBJ2-5; 13 bases map to TRBD2. Germline V gives CDR1 SNHLY, CDR2 FYNNEI. The CDR3 sequence is 17 residues long. With V trimmed by 4 bases and J by 5 bases, 10 bases remained unmatched. CDR3 in DNA: TGTGCCAGCAGTGTATCACTAGCGGGAGGGCCGAAGGAGACCCAGTACTTC. Translating gives CASSVSLAGGPKETQYF.